A single sample is the source of the 26 T cell receptor beta chains below, sequenced in a study of T cells in Graves' hyperthyroidism and ophthalmopathy. Using RNA transcripts as the source, TCR beta CDR3 regions were amplified. RT-PCR in the first round (using the HTBI primer set) targeted the TCR CDR3. TCRdb re-called the multiplex PCR reads through MiXCR, storing one row per CDR3 protein. The sample shows 300,000 or so distinct CDR3 sequences, 17% of them seen only once. Sequencing input: blood. The receptor source for this set is a woman aged 55-70 years with Graves' ophthalmopathy.

This clonotype was counted at least ten times. V gene TRBV18 combines with J gene TRBJ1-1; D gene uncertain. Looked up from germline, CDR1 is KGHSH and CDR2 is LQKENI. The CDR3 extends over 14 amino acids. The germline V and J ends were trimmed by 3 bases and 5 bases, with 13 bases remaining between them. The CDR3 sequence is CASSPSRVGTEAFF. The CDR3 DNA reads as TGTGCCAGCTCACCCTCCCGCGTCGGGACTGAAGCTTTCTTT. The whole variable domain, remainder taken from reference TRBV18 and TRBJ1-1, is NAGVMQNPRHLVRRRGQEARLRCSPMKGHSHVYWYRQLPEEGLKFMVYLQKENIIDESGMPKERFSAEFPKEGPSILRIQQVVRGDSAAYFCASSPSRVGTEAFFGQGTRLTVV.

To note about this clonotype: A much larger clone differs by one base, so this may be a read error. The V call is TRBV12-3 or TRBV12-4, the J call TRBJ2-5; 14 bases are a match to TRBD2. The CDR3 runs to 16 residues. This CDR3 is CASSRGLAGGREAQYF. The CDR3, as DNA: TGTGCCAGCAGCCGAGGACTAGCGGGAGGTCGAGAGGCCCAGTACTTC.

The chain joins TRBV30 to TRBJ1-5, with TRBD1 as a possible D gene (6 bases). From germline, CDR1 is GTSNPN and CDR2 SVGIG (reference sequence). Deletions cut 3 bases from V and 0 bases from J, with 15 bases between. CDR3 length: 16 amino acids. CDR3: CAWSRGHPNSNQPQHF. In nucleotides, the CDR3 is TGTGCCTGGAGCAGGGGACATCCCAATAGCAATCAGCCCCAGCATTTT.

This clonotype came up many times. The V and J genes are TRBV27 and TRBJ2-3; tentatively, D is TRBD2 (5 bases). The CDR3 covers 16 residues. V lost 4 bases to trimming and J lost 1 base, with 15 bases between them. CDR1 is MNHEY, CDR2 SMNVEV, per germline (reference sequence). In DNA form, the CDR3 reads TGTGCCAGCAGTTCCCTCATCCGGGGAGGCACAGATACGCAGTATTTT. Translation gives CASSSLIRGGTDTQYF.

This rearrangement joins TRBV5-6 to TRBJ1-4; D uncertain. Trimming pared 0 bases from V and 7 bases from J, leaving 10 bases between. Germline V gives CDR1 SGHDT, CDR2 YYEEEE. The CDR3 runs to 14 residues. The chain's CDR3 is CASSLAGEGEKLFF. The DNA of the CDR3 is TGTGCCAGCAGCTTGGCCGGGGAAGGTGAAAAACTGTTTTTT.

This rearrangement joins TRBV20-1 to TRBJ1-2, with 7 bases identical to TRBD1. From germline, CDR1 is DFQATT and CDR2 SNEGSKA (reference sequence). J was trimmed by 4 bases and V by 0 bases; bases with no gene match: 8. The CDR3 has 15 amino acids. The DNA of the CDR3 is TGCAGTGCTAGAGAGGGACAGACACTGTCCTATGGCTACACCTTC. Its protein is CSAREGQTLSYGYTF.

The gene calls are TRBV2 and TRBJ2-1, with D hard to call. The V end lost 4 bases, the J end lost 9 bases, and 7 bases lay between the germline ends. Germline-derived CDR1 and CDR2 are SNHLY and FYNNEI. The CDR3 consists of 11 residues. The CDR3 nucleotides are TGTGCCAGCAGTGGTAATAGTGAGCAGTTCTTC. Translating gives CASSGNSEQFF. Looking up the rest from reference TRBV2 and TRBJ2-1 gives the full variable domain: EPEVTQTPSHQVTQMGQEVILRCVPISNHLYFYWYRQILGQKVEFLVSFYNNEISEKSEIFDDQFSVERPDGSNFTLKIRSTKLEDSAMYFCASSGNSEQFFGPGTRLTVL.

In this sample, this clonotype turned up many times. This sequence joins TRBV28 and TRBJ2-5; possibly TRBD1 for D (5 bases). The CDR3 runs to 16 residues. The germline V and J ends were trimmed by 5 bases and 5 bases, with 21 bases remaining between them. The germline CDR1 and CDR2 sequences are MDHEN and SYDVKM. The CDR3 reads CASSPRQPPKQETQYF. CDR3 nucleotides: TGTGCCAGCAGTCCCCGACAGCCTCCCAAGCAGGAGACCCAGTACTTC. Based on the CDR3 plus reference TRBV28 and TRBJ2-5, the full variable domain is DVKVTQSSRYLVKRTGEKVFLECVQDMDHENMFWYRQDPGLGLRLIYFSYDVKMKEKGDIPEGYSVSREKKERFSLILESASTNQTSMYLCASSPRQPPKQETQYFGPGTRLLVL.

Many counts were recorded for this clonotype. The chain uses TRBV7-6 and TRBJ2-3; D unclear. Germline loops: CDR1 SGHVS, CDR2 FNYEAQ. CDR3 size: 12 residues. The germline V and J ends were trimmed by 3 bases and 3 bases, with 4 bases remaining between them. The CDR3 DNA reads as TGTGCCAGCAGCTTTGTGACAGATACGCAGTATTTT. It yields the protein CASSFVTDTQYF.

This clonotype showed up just a few times. This sequence joins TRBV6-1 and TRBJ1-1, with 9 bases fitting TRBD1. This CDR3 has 16 amino acids. Germline V lookup: CDR1 MNHNS, CDR2 SASEGT. Unmatched junction bases numbered 10, after V lost 7 bases and J lost 1 base. In nucleotides, the CDR3 is TGTGCCAGCACCGATACCTGGGACAGGGCGAACACTGAAGCTTTCTTT. Protein sequence: CASTDTWDRANTEAFF.

This clonotype was seen a handful of times. The V call is TRBV6-2 or TRBV6-3, the J call TRBJ2-2, with D unclear. The CDR3 is 11 residues long. The germline V and J ends were trimmed by 8 bases and 6 bases, with 7 bases remaining between them. Germline lookup yields CDR1 MNHEY and CDR2 SVGEGT. CDR3 amino acids: CASHDPGELFF. The CDR3 DNA follows: TGTGCCAGCCACGATCCCGGGGAGCTGTTTTTT.

This clonotype was seen at least ten times. The V and J genes are TRBV7-2 and TRBJ1-5; no reliable D call. CDR1 is SGHTA and CDR2 is FQGNSA in the germline V gene. The CDR3 loop spans 12 amino acids. Trimming removed 5 bases from V and 6 bases from J, with 8 bases in between. The CDR3 sequence: CASSQRGQPQHF. CDR3 DNA sequence: TGTGCCAGCAGCCAACGGGGTCAGCCCCAGCATTTT. The entire variable domain, with the rest obtained from reference TRBV7-2 and TRBJ1-5, is as follows: GAGVSQSPSNKVTEKGKDVELRCDPISGHTALYWYRQSLGQGLEFLIYFQGNSAPDKSGLPSDRFSAERTGGSVSTLTIQRTQQEDSAVYLCASSQRGQPQHFGDGTRLSIL.

The table lists this clonotype with many counts. The chain recombines TRBV12-3 or TRBV12-4 with TRBJ2-7, with TRBD1 matching over 7 bases. V lost 3 bases and J lost 3; bases outside the gene matches: 8. The CDR3 covers 15 residues. The CDR3 coding sequence is TGTGCCAGCAGTTTGGCAGGGGGAAAAGTCTACGAGCAGTACTTC. It yields the protein CASSLAGGKVYEQYF.

This clonotype was observed a few times. The chain links TRBV12-3 or TRBV12-4 to TRBJ2-2, with TRBD1 matching over 9 bases. The junction had 16 bases not matched to a gene; V was cut back by 6 bases and J by 5 bases. The CDR3 consists of 18 residues. The CDR3 reads CASSNPPGGQGLTGELFF. The CDR3 nucleotides are TGTGCCAGCAGCAACCCCCCGGGGGGACAGGGTTTAACCGGGGAGCTGTTTTTT.

About this clonotype itself: Being one base from a much bigger clone, this may be a read error. V is TRBV18 and J is TRBJ2-1, with 7 bases aligning to TRBD2. The CDR3 contains 14 residues. V was pared by 4 bases and J by 4 bases, with 4 bases of the junction left unmatched. Germline assignment: CDR1 KGHSH and CDR2 LQKENI. The CDR3 region has the DNA TGTGCCAGCTCACAGGCGGGGGTTTACAATGAGCAGTTCTTC. Amino acids: CASSQAGVYNEQFF.

There are many counts of this clonotype. The genes are TRBV2 and TRBJ2-7, with D maybe TRBD2 (5 bases). This CDR3 is 13 amino acids long. V was trimmed by 3 bases and J by 4 bases, leaving 10 bases between them. Germline V gene sequence: CDR1 SNHLY, CDR2 FYNNEI. The CDR3 coding sequence is TGTGCCAGCAGTGAGGGCGGGCGGTACGAGCAGTACTTC. Protein: CASSEGGRYEQYF.

The V call is TRBV20-1, the J call TRBJ2-1, with 10 bases lining up with TRBD2. Germline CDR1 DFQATT, CDR2 SNEGSKA (reference sequence). V trimming: 0 bases; J trimming: 5 bases; junction bases outside the gene matches: 22. This CDR3 has 21 amino acids. CDR3 coding DNA: TGCAGTGCTAGAGAGGGGGCTAGCGGGAGATGGTCCACACGGGCACACAATGAGCAGTTCTTC. As protein: CSAREGASGRWSTRAHNEQFF.

The chain uses TRBV3-1 and TRBJ2-6; D is uncertain. Germline values: CDR1 LGHDT, CDR2 YNNKEL (reference sequence). The CDR3 extends over 14 amino acids. V was trimmed by 4 bases and J by 3 bases, leaving 7 bases between them. As DNA, the CDR3 is TGTGCCAGCAGCCCGGTACTTGGGGCCAACGTCCTGACTTTC. Residues: CASSPVLGANVLTF.

This clonotype has more than one count but fewer than ten. CDR3 protein: CASSYSGQGNGYTF. CDR3 sequence (DNA): TGTGCCAGCAGTTATTCGGGACAGGGGAATGGCTACACCTTC. The chain has TRBV5-4 and TRBJ1-2; TRBD1 matches 10 bases. This CDR3 contains 14 residues. Germline loops: CDR1 SGHNT, CDR2 YYREEE (reference sequence). Trimming at V came to 5 bases and at J to 6 bases, leaving 7 bases not matched to a gene.

This clonotype was detected only once. The V call is TRBV9, the J call TRBJ2-5; 11 nucleotides match TRBD2. The germline gives CDR1 SGDLS, CDR2 YYNGEE. Trimming cost V 4 bases and J 3 bases; bases outside gene matches: 8. The CDR3 contains 16 residues. The CDR3 nucleotides read TGTGCCAGCAGCCAACTTATACTAGCGGGAGAAGAGACCCAGTACTTC. This sequence encodes CASSQLILAGEETQYF.

Ten or more counts support this clonotype. The gene calls are TRBV12-3 or TRBV12-4 and TRBJ2-3; D unresolved. V was clipped by 7 bases and J by 5 bases, with 16 bases between them. The CDR3 is made up of 14 amino acids. CDR3 coding DNA: TGTGCCAGCACCCTCTCCGGAGTCGGAGATACGCAGTATTTT. It encodes CASTLSGVGDTQYF.

There are a few counts of this clonotype. The gene calls are TRBV19 and TRBJ1-2; 9 bases are shared with TRBD1. Per the germline V gene, CDR1 is LNHDA and CDR2 is SQIVND (reference sequence). The CDR3 totals 14 residues. J was trimmed by 2 bases and V by 3 bases; bases with no gene match: 1. CDR3: CASSIDRGNYGYTF. The CDR3 DNA reads TGTGCCAGTAGTATCGACAGGGGGAACTATGGCTACACCTTC.

This clonotype was recorded many times. This chain's CDR3 is CSAWVNTGELFF. In DNA, the CDR3 is TGCAGCGCCTGGGTCAACACCGGGGAGCTGTTTTTT. The genes are TRBV29-1 and TRBJ2-2; D gene unclear. Germline V lookup: CDR1 SQVTM, CDR2 ANQGSEA. Trimming took off 7 bases at V and 2 bases at J, with 8 bases between the two ends. The CDR3 is made up of 12 amino acids.

This clonotype was observed at least ten times. J is TRBJ2-7 and V is TRBV7-8; no reliable D call. Trimming left V 4 bases short and J 2 bases short, with 6 bases between. Germline assignment: CDR1 SGHVS and CDR2 FQNEAQ. The CDR3 has 12 residues. The CDR3 sequence is CASSSPTYEQYF. In DNA form, the CDR3 reads TGTGCCAGCAGCTCACCTACCTACGAGCAGTACTTC.

This clonotype was detected many times. This chain connects TRBV20-1 to TRBJ2-5; D is unresolved. From germline, CDR1 is DFQATT and CDR2 SNEGSKA (reference sequence). Deletions cut 6 bases from V and 0 bases from J, with 11 bases between. This CDR3 region has 13 residues. DNA of the CDR3: TGCAGTGCCAGTCAATGGTACCAAGAGACCCAGTACTTC. Translated, it gives CSASQWYQETQYF.

This clonotype has a handful of counts. The genes are TRBV4-3 and TRBJ2-7; the D is unclear. The CDR3 runs to 10 residues. The germline V gene encodes CDR1 LGHNA and CDR2 YSLEER. The V gene lost 2 bases and the J gene lost 8 bases, with 4 bases spanning the gap. The CDR3 reads CASSQIKQYF. CDR3 sequence (DNA): TGCGCCAGCAGCCAAATCAAGCAGTACTTC.